Following are 26 T cell receptor beta chains from one sample sequenced in a study of blood T cell repertoires in COVID-19. Produced via immunoSEQ multiplex PCR; TCRdb's table is partial and in-frame only. Of roughly 200,000 clones listed, 85% to 90% are singletons. The sequencing sample was made of PBMCs or T cells enriched from blood (not recorded which). These receptors were obtained from a woman aged 40 to 49 with acute COVID-19.

This chain connects TRBV14 to TRBJ2-7, with D unresolved. Trimming cost V 0 bases and J 4 bases, with 7 bases left between them. The length of the CDR3 is 13 residues. The germline V gene encodes CDR1 SGHDN and CDR2 FVKESK. In DNA, the CDR3 is TGTGCCAGCAGCCAAGATCCCCGTTACGAGCAGTACTTC. As protein: CASSQDPRYEQYF.

This chain joins TRBV7-9 and TRBJ2-7; possible D gene TRBD1, 6 bases. The CDR3 covers 16 residues. Germline CDR1 reads SEHNR; CDR2 reads FQNEAQ (reference sequence). The V end lost 2 bases, the J end lost 3 bases, and 17 bases lay between the germline ends. CDR3 in DNA: TGTGCCAGCAGCTTATTGAGTTTCGGACAGAGCTACGAGCAGTACTTC. Translating gives CASSLLSFGQSYEQYF. The full variable domain, with the rest looked up from reference TRBV7-9 and TRBJ2-7, is DTGVSQNPRHKITKRGQNVTFRCDPISEHNRLYWYRQTLGQGPEFLTYFQNEAQLEKSRLLSDRFSAERPKGSFSTLEIQRTEQGDSAMYLCASSLLSFGQSYEQYFGPGTRLTVT.

J is TRBJ2-7 and V is TRBV5-1, with 11 bases matching TRBD1. Germline V gene data show CDR1 as SGHRS and CDR2 as YFSETQ. The CDR3 sequence is 15 residues long. V was pared by 2 bases and J by 6 bases, with 7 bases of the junction left unmatched. The DNA for the CDR3 is TGCGCCAGCAGCTTAGAGCCGGGACAGGGGGGCGAGCAGTACTTC. It yields the protein CASSLEPGQGGEQYF. Using reference TRBV5-1 and TRBJ2-7 for the parts outside the CDR3, the full variable domain is KAGVTQTPRYLIKTRGQQVTLSCSPISGHRSVSWYQQTPGQGLQFLFEYFSETQRNKGNFPGRFSGRQFSNSRSEMNVSTLELGDSALYLCASSLEPGQGGEQYFGPGTRLTVT.

This chain connects TRBV7-2 to TRBJ2-3, with TRBD2 identical over 12 bases. Losses at the gene ends were 5 bases for V and 4 bases for J; bases not matched to a gene: 13. The CDR3 has 18 residues. Per the germline V gene, CDR1 is SGHTA and CDR2 is FQGNSA. The CDR3 reads CASSARLAGVSVADTQYF. In nucleotides, the CDR3 is TGTGCCAGCAGCGCCCGACTAGCGGGAGTAAGCGTGGCAGATACGCAGTATTTT.

The chain has TRBV7-2 and TRBJ2-5; 9 bases line up with TRBD2. CDR1 and CDR2 from the germline V gene are SGHTA and FQGNSA. The CDR3 totals 15 residues. The V gene end was trimmed by 8 bases and the J gene end by 1 base; junction bases not matched to a gene: 8. The CDR3 sequence is CASCRSGGRQETQYF. The CDR3 DNA sequence: TGTGCCAGCTGCCGGAGCGGGGGGCGCCAAGAGACCCAGTACTTC. Combining the CDR3 with reference TRBV7-2 and TRBJ2-5 gives the whole variable domain GAGVSQSPSNKVTEKGKDVELRCDPISGHTALYWYRQSLGQGLEFLIYFQGNSAPDKSGLPSDRFSAERTGGSVSTLTIQRTQQEDSAVYLCASCRSGGRQETQYFGPGTRLLVL.

The chain has TRBV5-1 and TRBJ1-1, with D unresolved. Germline V CDR1 and CDR2: SGHRS, YFSETQ. Deletions cut 1 base from V and 5 bases from J, with 6 bases between. The CDR3 consists of 12 residues. The CDR3 coding sequence is TGCGCCAGCAGCTTGTACGGTACTGAAGCTTTCTTT. This sequence encodes CASSLYGTEAFF. Full variable domain (remainder filled in from reference TRBV5-1 and TRBJ1-1): KAGVTQTPRYLIKTRGQQVTLSCSPISGHRSVSWYQQTPGQGLQFLFEYFSETQRNKGNFPGRFSGRQFSNSRSEMNVSTLELGDSALYLCASSLYGTEAFFGQGTRLTVV.

The table lists this clone with a count of one. Written as DNA, the CDR3 is TGTGCCAGTAGTATCTCGCGGGGGGGCACAGATACGCAGTATTTT. Protein sequence: CASSISRGGTDTQYF. This rearrangement joins TRBV19 to TRBJ2-3, with 8 bases matching TRBD2. CDR1 and CDR2 from the germline V gene are LNHDA and SQIVND (reference sequence). The CDR3 runs to 15 residues. The ends lost 3 bases at V and 1 base at J; junction bases unmatched: 3.

In its sample, this clone was seen once. The chain combines TRBV6-5 with TRBJ1-5; 11 nucleotides line up with TRBD1. The CDR3 consists of 16 residues. The germline V gene has CDR1 MNHEY and CDR2 SVGAGI. The J segment lost 7 bases and the V segment lost 2 bases, leaving 7 bases of the junction unmatched. Here the CDR3 reads CASSYQDRGRGQPQHF. The CDR3 region has the DNA TGTGCCAGCAGTTACCAGGACAGGGGGCGCGGGCAGCCCCAGCATTTT.

V usage is TRBV5-1 and J usage is TRBJ1-6; 7 positions agree with TRBD1. The germline gives CDR1 SGHRS, CDR2 YFSETQ. Germline trimming cut 4 bases from V and 6 bases from J; bases unmatched to any gene: 10. This CDR3 has 16 amino acids. As DNA, the CDR3 is TGCGCCAGCAGCGGGGGGAAACAGGGGCGTAATTCACCCCTCCACTTT. It yields the protein CASSGGKQGRNSPLHF.

This chain uses TRBV10-3 with TRBJ2-1; 10 bases agree with TRBD2. This CDR3 is built from 13 residues. After removal of 8 bases from V and 4 bases from J, the junction contained 2 bases not matched to a gene. Per the germline V gene, CDR1 is ENHRY and CDR2 is SYGVKD. Here the CDR3 reads CAISSGGYNEQFF. CDR3 bases: TGTGCCATCTCTAGCGGGGGTTACAATGAGCAGTTCTTC.

This clone has a single count. The V and J genes are TRBV5-1 and TRBJ2-3, with 9 bases fitting TRBD1. V was clipped by 4 bases and J by 1 base; unmatched bases: 7. The CDR3 has 16 residues. CDR1 is SGHRS, CDR2 YFSETQ, per germline. CDR3 amino acids: CASSTGQGMGTDTQYF. CDR3 DNA: TGCGCCAGCAGCACAGGACAGGGGATGGGCACAGATACGCAGTATTTT.

This clone was seen a few times. The chain links TRBV30 to TRBJ1-2; D unclear. Trimming pared 2 bases from V and 4 bases from J, leaving 17 bases between. Per the germline V gene, CDR1 is GTSNPN and CDR2 is SVGIG (reference sequence). The CDR3 is 15 residues long. The CDR3 loop is CAWSFRHRYGYGYTF. The CDR3 DNA is TGTGCCTGGAGTTTTCGTCACAGATACGGCTATGGCTACACCTTC.

The V call is TRBV6-2 or TRBV6-3, the J call TRBJ1-1; 8 nucleotides line up with TRBD1. This CDR3 has 12 residues. Per the germline V gene, CDR1 is MNHEY and CDR2 is SVGEGT. The V segment lost 6 bases and the J segment 9 bases; nucleotides outside the gene matches: 6. The CDR3 nucleotides are TGTGCCAGCAGCACGGGACAGGTTCAAGCTTTCTTT. Translated: CASSTGQVQAFF.

CDR3 amino acids: CASSVTGGPHEQFF. CDR3 DNA sequence: TGTGCCAGCAGCGTTACGGGGGGGCCCCATGAGCAGTTCTTC. The chain is built from TRBV7-9 and TRBJ2-1; TRBD2 matches at 8 bases. CDR1 and CDR2 from the germline V gene are SEHNR and FQNEAQ (reference sequence). The CDR3 runs 14 residues. The V gene end was trimmed by 5 bases and the J gene end by 8 bases; junction bases not matched to a gene: 8.

The rearrangement uses TRBV5-1 and TRBJ1-1; 9 bases match TRBD1. Trimming took 4 bases from V and 6 from J; bases not matched to a gene: 7. The CDR3 has 14 residues. CDR1 and CDR2 from the germline V gene are SGHRS and YFSETQ. The DNA for the CDR3 is TGCGCCAGCAGCCCTCGACAGGGGGAGGCTGAAGCTTTCTTT. Translating gives CASSPRQGEAEAFF.

This sequence joins TRBV19 and TRBJ2-2; 10 positions match TRBD1. Per germline, CDR1 LNHDA and CDR2 SQIVND (reference sequence). With V trimmed by 6 bases and J by 4 bases, 2 bases remained unmatched. The CDR3 has 14 amino acids. Here the CDR3 reads CASRTGGFTGELFF. For the CDR3, the DNA is TGTGCCAGTAGGACAGGGGGCTTCACCGGGGAGCTGTTTTTT. Using reference TRBV19 and TRBJ2-2 for the parts outside the CDR3, the full variable domain is DGGITQSPKYLFRKEGQNVTLSCEQNLNHDAMYWYRQDPGQGLRLIYYSQIVNDFQKGDIAEGYSVSREKKESFPLTVTSAQKNPTAFYLCASRTGGFTGELFFGEGSRLTVL.

This chain connects TRBV28 to TRBJ2-3; 8 positions match TRBD2. The CDR3 spans 15 residues. Trimming removed 4 bases from V and 6 bases from J; junction bases left unmatched: 9. CDR1 MDHEN and CDR2 SYDVKM come from the germline V gene. CDR3 residues: CASSSPGGGGDTQYF. CDR3 bases: TGTGCCAGCAGTTCCCCCGGGGGGGGTGGGGATACGCAGTATTTT.

V usage is TRBV5-4 and J usage is TRBJ2-6; 10 bases are shared with TRBD2. V shed 0 bases and J 0 bases; nucleotides not matched to a gene: 3. The germline gives CDR1 SGHNT, CDR2 YYREEE (reference sequence). There are 18 residues in the CDR3. This chain's CDR3 is CASSLGLAGVSGANVLTF. In DNA form, the CDR3 reads TGTGCCAGCAGCTTGGGGCTAGCGGGGGTCTCTGGGGCCAACGTCCTGACTTTC.

The chain recombines TRBV18 with TRBJ2-4; 10 nucleotides match TRBD2. V shed 3 bases and J 7 bases; nucleotides not matched to a gene: 9. Per the germline V gene, CDR1 is KGHSH and CDR2 is LQKENI. The CDR3 covers 16 residues. The CDR3 loop is CASSPGLAELDNIQYF. In DNA form, the CDR3 reads TGTGCCAGCTCACCTGGACTAGCGGAGCTAGACAACATTCAGTACTTC.

The chain's CDR3 is CASSRAGSGNTIYF. CDR3 sequence (DNA): TGTGCCAGCAGCCGTGCAGGGTCTGGAAACACCATATATTTT. J is TRBJ1-3 and V is TRBV14; D is perhaps TRBD1 (5 bases). The CDR3 runs 14 residues. V dropped 4 bases and J dropped 1 base, with 8 bases sitting between them. The germline gives CDR1 SGHDN, CDR2 FVKESK.

V and J are TRBV2 and TRBJ2-7; D possibly corresponds to TRBD1 (5 bases). CDR1 SNHLY and CDR2 FYNNEI come from the germline V gene. The CDR3 consists of 13 residues. V shed 2 bases and J shed 1 base, with 6 bases lying between them. The CDR3 loop is CASSEQGSYEQYF. As DNA, the CDR3 is TGTGCCAGCAGTGAACAGGGTTCCTACGAGCAGTACTTC. The whole variable domain, filled in from reference TRBV2 and TRBJ2-7, reads EPEVTQTPSHQVTQMGQEVILRCVPISNHLYFYWYRQILGQKVEFLVSFYNNEISEKSEIFDDQFSVERPDGSNFTLKIRSTKLEDSAMYFCASSEQGSYEQYFGPGTRLTVT.

The chain carries TRBV6-5 and TRBJ2-1; 13 bases fit TRBD2. This CDR3 comprises 16 residues. The germline V gene has CDR1 MNHEY and CDR2 SVGAGI. Trimming cost V 2 bases and J 10 bases; bases outside gene matches: 8. This chain's CDR3 is CASSYGTSGVWEEQFF. The CDR3 DNA sequence: TGTGCCAGCAGTTACGGGACTAGCGGGGTCTGGGAGGAGCAGTTCTTC.

The chain couples TRBV4-2 to TRBJ2-2; a weak D match, TRBD2 (6 bases). The CDR3 extends over 15 amino acids. V lost 0 bases and J lost 4, with 9 bases in between. Germline CDR1 reads LGHNA; CDR2 reads YNFKEQ. The CDR3 is CASSQETRATGELFF. DNA for the CDR3: TGTGCCAGCAGCCAAGAGACTAGGGCCACCGGGGAGCTGTTTTTT.

The CDR3 region is CASSGDRGNTEAFF. In DNA, the CDR3 is TGTGCCAGCAGCGGTGACAGGGGGAACACTGAAGCTTTCTTT. This chain uses TRBV9 with TRBJ1-1; TRBD1 aligns across 8 bases. V lost 3 bases, J lost 1 base, and 2 bases stayed unmatched. From germline, CDR1 is SGDLS and CDR2 YYNGEE. The CDR3 spans 14 residues.

The chain recombines TRBV3-1 (or the pseudogene TRBV3-2) with TRBJ2-7; the D gene is possibly TRBD2 (5 bases). This CDR3 comprises 13 residues. Trimming removed 1 base at V and 4 bases at J, with 8 bases between. The germline V gene encodes CDR1 LGHDT and CDR2 YNNKEL (reference sequence). The CDR3 loop reads CASSQVGGYEQYF. As DNA, the CDR3 is TGTGCCAGCAGCCAAGTTGGCGGGTACGAGCAGTACTTC.

The CDR3 DNA sequence: TGTGCCAGCAAGACCGGGACAGGGTTCGGGCAGTACTTC. Protein sequence: CASKTGTGFGQYF. The rearrangement links TRBV6-5 to TRBJ2-7; 9 bases line up with TRBD1. The CDR3 consists of 13 residues. With 7 bases clipped from V and 9 bases from J, the junction kept 10 bases outside the gene matches. Germline V gene lookup returns CDR1 MNHEY and CDR2 SVGAGI.